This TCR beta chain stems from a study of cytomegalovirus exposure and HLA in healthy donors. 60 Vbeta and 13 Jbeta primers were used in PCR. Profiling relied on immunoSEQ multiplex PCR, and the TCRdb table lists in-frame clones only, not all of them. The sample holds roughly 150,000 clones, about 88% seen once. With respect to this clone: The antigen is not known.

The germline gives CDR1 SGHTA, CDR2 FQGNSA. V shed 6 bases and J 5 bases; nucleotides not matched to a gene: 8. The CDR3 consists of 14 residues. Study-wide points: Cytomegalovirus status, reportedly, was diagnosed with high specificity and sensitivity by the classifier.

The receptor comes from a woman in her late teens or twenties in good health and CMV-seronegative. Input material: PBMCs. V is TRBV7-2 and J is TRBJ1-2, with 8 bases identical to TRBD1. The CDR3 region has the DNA TGTGCCAGCAGTCCGGACAGGGCCAGATATGGCTACACCTTC. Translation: CASSPDRARYGYTF. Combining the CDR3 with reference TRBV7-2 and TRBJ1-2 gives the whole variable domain GAGVSQSPSNKVTEKGKDVELRCDPISGHTALYWYRQSLGQGLEFLIYFQGNSAPDKSGLPSDRFSAERTGGSVSTLTIQRTQQEDSAVYLCASSPDRARYGYTFGSGTRLTVV.